A single sample is the source of the 16 T cell receptor beta chains below, sequenced in a study of T cells of healthy individuals. Each CDR3 protein gets one entry after TCRdb re-called the 5' RACE reads with MiXCR. The sample lists 55,000 to 65,000 distinct CDR3 sequences; 16% were seen once. Receptors were obtained from a human donor in good health.

This clonotype occurred many times. The gene calls are TRBV19 and TRBJ1-5; possibly TRBD1 for D (6 bases). The CDR3 sequence is 15 residues long. The V gene's germline CDR1 is LNHDA and CDR2 SQIVND (reference sequence). V was cut by 3 bases and J by 7 bases, with 16 bases left in between. CDR3 bases: TGTGCCAGTAGTATTCTACAGGGTAGCACACAGCCCCAGCATTTT. Amino acids: CASSILQGSTQPQHF.

This clonotype came up a few times. The rearrangement joins TRBV6-2 or TRBV6-3 to TRBJ2-2; the D is unclear. The CDR3 sequence is 13 residues long. V lost 8 bases to trimming and J lost 5 bases, with 12 bases between them. Germline assignment: CDR1 MNHEY and CDR2 SVGEGT. The CDR3 is CASLDWDTGELFF. The CDR3 region has the DNA TGTGCCAGCCTCGACTGGGATACCGGGGAGCTGTTTTTT.

The chain couples TRBV10-3 to TRBJ2-5, with a tentative D call TRBD2 (6 bases). The CDR3 is made up of 13 amino acids. Germline-derived CDR1 and CDR2 are ENHRY and SYGVKD. V lost 6 bases and J lost 3, with 11 bases in between. CDR3 amino acids: CAIRGTQKETQYF. The CDR3, as DNA: TGTGCCATCAGAGGGACTCAAAAAGAGACCCAGTACTTC.

This clonotype was seen at least ten times. CDR3 nucleotides: TGTGCCAGCAGCCTTTTCAATTCCCAGTTCTTC. The encoded protein is CASSLFNSQFF. The V call is TRBV7-2, the J call TRBJ2-1; unclear D gene. The V gene's germline CDR1 is SGHTA and CDR2 FQGNSA. This CDR3 contains 11 residues. V was cut by 5 bases and J by 13 bases, with 12 bases left in between. Looking up the rest from reference TRBV7-2 and TRBJ2-1 gives the full variable domain: GAGVSQSPSNKVTEKGKDVELRCDPISGHTALYWYRQSLGQGLEFLIYFQGNSAPDKSGLPSDRFSAERTGGSVSTLTIQRTQQEDSAVYLCASSLFNSQFFGPGTRLTVL.

In its sample, this clonotype was seen many times. The chain has TRBV6-2 or TRBV6-3 and TRBJ2-7, with TRBD2 matching 7 bases. Per the germline V gene, CDR1 is MNHEY and CDR2 is SVGEGT. CDR3 size: 15 residues. J was trimmed by 2 bases and V by 7 bases; bases with no gene match: 11. The CDR3 sequence: CASTAGRGIAYEQYF. In DNA, the CDR3 is TGTGCCAGCACCGCGGGGAGGGGAATAGCCTACGAGCAGTACTTC.

This clonotype showed up just a few times. This rearrangement joins TRBV3-1 to TRBJ2-1; the match to TRBD1 covers 7 bases. This CDR3 comprises 16 residues. The J segment lost 9 bases and the V segment lost 2 bases, leaving 13 bases of the junction unmatched. The germline CDR1 and CDR2 sequences are LGHDT and YNNKEL (reference sequence). CDR3 protein: CASSQNYRGRLSEQFF. In DNA form, the CDR3 reads TGTGCCAGCAGCCAAAACTATAGGGGGCGTTTAAGTGAGCAGTTCTTC.

This clonotype has at least ten counts. The rearrangement joins TRBV10-3 to TRBJ2-1; 9 bases fit TRBD1. This CDR3 has 15 amino acids. The V and J ends lost 6 bases and 6 bases, in that order; junction bases with no gene match: 9. CDR1 and CDR2 from the germline V gene are ENHRY and SYGVKD. CDR3 sequence reads: CAIRDRDRVINEQFF. The CDR3 region has the DNA TGTGCCATCAGGGACCGGGACAGGGTCATCAATGAGCAGTTCTTC.

This clonotype showed up many times. This chain uses TRBV9 with TRBJ2-5, with D hard to call. V was trimmed by 4 bases and J by 1 base, leaving 11 bases between them. The CDR3 contains 14 residues. Germline V gene data show CDR1 as SGDLS and CDR2 as YYNGEE. CDR3 DNA: TGTGCCAGCAGCCCGCAGAGTACCCAAGAGACCCAGTACTTC. Residues: CASSPQSTQETQYF.

V and J are TRBV5-1 and TRBJ1-4, with a weak D call TRBD1 (5 bases). CDR3 length: 16 residues. Germline loops: CDR1 SGHRS, CDR2 YFSETQ. V lost 0 bases and J 5 bases, leaving 14 bases between the germline ends. The chain's CDR3 is CASSLAGGLRNEKLFF. Here the CDR3 DNA reads TGCGCCAGCAGCTTGGCTGGGGGACTGCGCAATGAAAAACTGTTTTTT.

V usage is TRBV10-3 and J usage is TRBJ2-3, with TRBD2 as a possible D gene (7 bases). The CDR3 contains 14 residues. Per the germline V gene, CDR1 is ENHRY and CDR2 is SYGVKD. Trimming left V 9 bases short and J 2 bases short, with 15 bases between. CDR3: CAILRGDNTDTQYF. The CDR3 DNA reads TGTGCCATACTCCGGGGGGACAACACAGATACGCAGTATTTT.

This clonotype was counted between two and nine times. The gene calls are TRBV25-1 and TRBJ1-1; 10 bases map to TRBD1. With V trimmed by 4 bases and J by 1 base, 0 bases remained unmatched. CDR3 length equals 14 residues. Germline V gives CDR1 MGHDK, CDR2 SYGVNS. The CDR3 loop is CASSGQGANTEAFF. The DNA of the CDR3 is TGTGCCAGCAGTGGACAGGGGGCGAACACTGAAGCTTTCTTT.

This clonotype was observed many times. The chain joins TRBV18 to TRBJ2-7; D gene unclear. The CDR3 is 13 amino acids. In germline, CDR1 is KGHSH, CDR2 LQKENI. V was cut by 2 bases and J by 1 base, with 6 bases left in between. The CDR3 loop reads CASSPRGSYEQYF. DNA for the CDR3: TGTGCCAGCTCACCAAGAGGTTCCTACGAGCAGTACTTC.

This clonotype has at least ten counts. The CDR3 sequence is CASSFWGQGGNQPQHF. CDR3 DNA sequence: TGTGCCAGCAGCTTCTGGGGCCAGGGGGGCAATCAGCCCCAGCATTTT. The rearrangement joins TRBV13 to TRBJ1-5; 7 bases align to TRBD1. This CDR3 contains 16 residues. The V and J ends lost 3 bases and 2 bases, in that order; junction bases with no gene match: 7. Germline assignment: CDR1 PRHDT and CDR2 FYEKMQ (reference sequence).

This clonotype was detected a few times. The gene calls are TRBV7-2 and TRBJ1-1; TRBD1 matches at 7 bases. The CDR3 spans 14 residues. V trimming: 5 bases; J trimming: 3 bases; junction bases outside the gene matches: 6. Germline V gene lookup returns CDR1 SGHTA and CDR2 FQGNSA. CDR3: CASSPRGRDTEAFF. The CDR3 nucleotides are TGTGCCAGCAGCCCCAGGGGGAGGGACACTGAAGCTTTCTTT.

The chain couples TRBV12-5 to TRBJ2-3; 7 nucleotides agree with TRBD1. V gave up 7 bases and J gave up 2 bases; unmatched junction bases: 6. The CDR3 runs 14 residues. From germline, CDR1 is LGHNT and CDR2 FRNRAP. The CDR3 sequence is CASVPGQSTDTQYF. The CDR3 region has the DNA TGTGCTAGTGTTCCGGGACAGTCCACAGATACGCAGTATTTT.

There are many counts of this clonotype. This chain links TRBV15 with TRBJ1-2, with D unresolved. V was pared by 3 bases and J by 2 bases, with 7 bases between. The germline gives CDR1 LNHNV, CDR2 YYDKDF (reference sequence). The CDR3 runs 13 residues. DNA for the CDR3: TGTGCCACCAGCAGCGACGGGAACTATGGCTACACCTTC. It specifies CATSSDGNYGYTF.